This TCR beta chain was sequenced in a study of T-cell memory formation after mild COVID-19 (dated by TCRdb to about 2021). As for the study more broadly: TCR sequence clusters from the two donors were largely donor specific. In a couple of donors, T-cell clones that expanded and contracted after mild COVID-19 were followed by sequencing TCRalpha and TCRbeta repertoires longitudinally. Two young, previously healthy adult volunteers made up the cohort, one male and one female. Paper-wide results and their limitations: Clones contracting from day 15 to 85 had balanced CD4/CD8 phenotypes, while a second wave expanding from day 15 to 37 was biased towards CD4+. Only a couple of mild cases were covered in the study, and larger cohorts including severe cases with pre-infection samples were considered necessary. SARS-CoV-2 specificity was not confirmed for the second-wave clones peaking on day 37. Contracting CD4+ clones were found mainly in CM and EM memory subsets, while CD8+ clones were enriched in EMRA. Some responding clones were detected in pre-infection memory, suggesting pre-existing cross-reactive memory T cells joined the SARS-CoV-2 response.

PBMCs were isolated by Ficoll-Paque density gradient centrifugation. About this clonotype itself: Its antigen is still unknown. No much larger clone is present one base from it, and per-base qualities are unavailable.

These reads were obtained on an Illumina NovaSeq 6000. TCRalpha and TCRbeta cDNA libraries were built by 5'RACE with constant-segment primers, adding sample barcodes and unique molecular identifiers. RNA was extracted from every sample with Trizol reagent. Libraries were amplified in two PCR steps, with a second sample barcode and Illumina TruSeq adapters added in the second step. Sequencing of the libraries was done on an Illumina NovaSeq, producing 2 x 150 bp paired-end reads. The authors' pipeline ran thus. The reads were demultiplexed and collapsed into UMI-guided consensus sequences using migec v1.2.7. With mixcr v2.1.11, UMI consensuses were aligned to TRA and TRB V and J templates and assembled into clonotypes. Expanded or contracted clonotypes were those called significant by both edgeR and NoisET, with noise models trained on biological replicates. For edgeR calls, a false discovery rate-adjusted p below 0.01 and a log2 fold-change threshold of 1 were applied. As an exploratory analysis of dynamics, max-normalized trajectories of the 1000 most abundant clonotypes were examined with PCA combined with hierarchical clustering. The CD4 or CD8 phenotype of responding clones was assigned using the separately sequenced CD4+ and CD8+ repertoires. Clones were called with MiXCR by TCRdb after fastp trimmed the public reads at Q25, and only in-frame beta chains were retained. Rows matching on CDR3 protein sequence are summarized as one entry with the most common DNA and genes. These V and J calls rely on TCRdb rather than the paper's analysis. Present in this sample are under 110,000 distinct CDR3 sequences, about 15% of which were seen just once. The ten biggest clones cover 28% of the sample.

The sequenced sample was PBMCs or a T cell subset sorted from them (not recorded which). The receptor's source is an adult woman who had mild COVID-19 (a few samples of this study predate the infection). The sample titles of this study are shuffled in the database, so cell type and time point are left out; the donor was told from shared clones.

At the DNA level, the sequence is TGTGCCAGCAGCTTAGATCATCTGGGGTTTCCTAATGAAAAACTGTTTTTT. This sequence encodes CASSLDHLGFPNEKLFF. The chain is made from TRBV11-2 and TRBJ1-4; the D gene remains uncertain. V was cut back by 0 bases and J by 3 bases, leaving a gap of 14 bases between them. Its CDR3 holds 17 amino acids, cysteine through phenylalanine. Only the CDR3 DNA is retained, 51 bases long and in frame from the first base. Taken from the germline V gene, the CDR1 and CDR2 loops are SGHAT and FQNNGV. With all but the CDR3 taken from the reference TRBV11-2 and TRBJ1-4 genes, the full variable domain is: EAGVAQSPRYKIIEKRQSVAFWCNPISGHATLYWYQQILGQGPKLLIQFQNNGVVDDSQLPKDRFSAERLKGVDSTLKIQPAKLEDSAVYLCASSLDHLGFPNEKLFFGSGTQLSVL.